The rows below give T cell receptor beta chains drawn from one sample of a study of shared clonotypes between healthy human individuals. Here immunoSEQ multiplex PCR was the method, and the copy in TCRdb shows in-frame clones only, minus some. The data hold roughly 1 million clones, with around 78% observed a single time. The sequenced sample was memory CD4+ T cells from PBMCs. These receptors were obtained from a man between 18 and 29 years old in good health. Some clones in this sample may be carry-over from other donors' samples. Each CDR3 is given with its conserved first and last residue. Clone sizes are given selectively: once, few, many, or a class where the clone is expanded.

v_call,clone_size,cdr3_aa
TRBV2,-,CASSGGQVADTQYF
TRBV28,-,CASRSGRINEQFF
TRBV10-3,few,CAISESGQRGKLFF
TRBV28,-,CAGGRGGVLTF
TRBV5-6,-,CASSRPGTGMNTEAFF
TRBV5-6,-,CASRPRGGGSQETQYF
TRBV5-1,-,CASSFARGYEQYF
TRBV29-1,-,CSVETGGATNEKLFF
TRBV27,-,CASSIRTSGRDGKNEQFF
TRBV5-5,few,CASSLETWEGEQFF
TRBV9,-,CASSPREGEQFF
TRBV29-1,-,CSVIWDSYEQYF
TRBV7-9,-,CASSLTRRLAGNTIYF
TRBV4-1,-,CASTPTGQGGGGYTF
TRBV5-6,-,CASSLFSGAYSNQPQHF
TRBV30,-,CAAGQPYEQYF
TRBV18,-,CASSPSQTSGGQETQYF
TRBV11-2,few,CASSLGDRIPVHEQYF
TRBV19,-,CASSRGIYNEQFF
TRBV5-1,-,CASRAGGRTYNEQFF
TRBV28,-,CASSAGWSGEGYTF
TRBV10-3,once,CAIRGYSNQPQHF
TRBV11-2,-,CASSFTRTEISGYTF
TRBV28,few,CASSSTGGAETQYF
TRBV18,-,CASSLDRHETQYF
TRBV7-8,-,CASSLPGELFF
TRBV10-2,many,CASSETGGGYTF
TRBV7-8,-,CASSRSGRGFADTQYF
TRBV19,-,CASRRGTFNEKLFF
TRBV18,-,CASSPPGPGNTIYF
TRBV7-2,-,CASSLGGGNTIYF
TRBV5-1,-,CASSLDSYQPQHF
TRBV5-6,few,CASSLAGRINYEQYF
TRBV5-1,-,CASWSTDGIQYF
TRBV6-5,-,CASSWGTSGRYEQYF
TRBV6-5,many,CASSYSNSYEQYF
TRBV9,-,CASSVSGLNNEQFF